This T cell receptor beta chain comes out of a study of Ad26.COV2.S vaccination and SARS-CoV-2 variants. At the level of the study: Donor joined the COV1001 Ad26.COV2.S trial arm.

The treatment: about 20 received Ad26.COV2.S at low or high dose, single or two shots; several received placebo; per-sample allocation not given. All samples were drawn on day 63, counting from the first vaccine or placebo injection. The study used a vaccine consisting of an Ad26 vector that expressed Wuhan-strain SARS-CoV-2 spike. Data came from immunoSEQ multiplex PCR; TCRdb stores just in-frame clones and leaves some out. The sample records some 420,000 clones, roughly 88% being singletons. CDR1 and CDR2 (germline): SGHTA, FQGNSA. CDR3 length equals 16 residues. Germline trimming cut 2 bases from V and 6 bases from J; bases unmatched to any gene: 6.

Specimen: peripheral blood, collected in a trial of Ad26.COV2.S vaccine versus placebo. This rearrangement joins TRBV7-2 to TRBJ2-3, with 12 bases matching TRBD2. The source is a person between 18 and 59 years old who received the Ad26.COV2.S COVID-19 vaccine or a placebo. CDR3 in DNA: TGTGCCAGCAGCTTACTAGCGGGGGGGCCTCACGATACGCAGTATTTT. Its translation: CASSLLAGGPHDTQYF.